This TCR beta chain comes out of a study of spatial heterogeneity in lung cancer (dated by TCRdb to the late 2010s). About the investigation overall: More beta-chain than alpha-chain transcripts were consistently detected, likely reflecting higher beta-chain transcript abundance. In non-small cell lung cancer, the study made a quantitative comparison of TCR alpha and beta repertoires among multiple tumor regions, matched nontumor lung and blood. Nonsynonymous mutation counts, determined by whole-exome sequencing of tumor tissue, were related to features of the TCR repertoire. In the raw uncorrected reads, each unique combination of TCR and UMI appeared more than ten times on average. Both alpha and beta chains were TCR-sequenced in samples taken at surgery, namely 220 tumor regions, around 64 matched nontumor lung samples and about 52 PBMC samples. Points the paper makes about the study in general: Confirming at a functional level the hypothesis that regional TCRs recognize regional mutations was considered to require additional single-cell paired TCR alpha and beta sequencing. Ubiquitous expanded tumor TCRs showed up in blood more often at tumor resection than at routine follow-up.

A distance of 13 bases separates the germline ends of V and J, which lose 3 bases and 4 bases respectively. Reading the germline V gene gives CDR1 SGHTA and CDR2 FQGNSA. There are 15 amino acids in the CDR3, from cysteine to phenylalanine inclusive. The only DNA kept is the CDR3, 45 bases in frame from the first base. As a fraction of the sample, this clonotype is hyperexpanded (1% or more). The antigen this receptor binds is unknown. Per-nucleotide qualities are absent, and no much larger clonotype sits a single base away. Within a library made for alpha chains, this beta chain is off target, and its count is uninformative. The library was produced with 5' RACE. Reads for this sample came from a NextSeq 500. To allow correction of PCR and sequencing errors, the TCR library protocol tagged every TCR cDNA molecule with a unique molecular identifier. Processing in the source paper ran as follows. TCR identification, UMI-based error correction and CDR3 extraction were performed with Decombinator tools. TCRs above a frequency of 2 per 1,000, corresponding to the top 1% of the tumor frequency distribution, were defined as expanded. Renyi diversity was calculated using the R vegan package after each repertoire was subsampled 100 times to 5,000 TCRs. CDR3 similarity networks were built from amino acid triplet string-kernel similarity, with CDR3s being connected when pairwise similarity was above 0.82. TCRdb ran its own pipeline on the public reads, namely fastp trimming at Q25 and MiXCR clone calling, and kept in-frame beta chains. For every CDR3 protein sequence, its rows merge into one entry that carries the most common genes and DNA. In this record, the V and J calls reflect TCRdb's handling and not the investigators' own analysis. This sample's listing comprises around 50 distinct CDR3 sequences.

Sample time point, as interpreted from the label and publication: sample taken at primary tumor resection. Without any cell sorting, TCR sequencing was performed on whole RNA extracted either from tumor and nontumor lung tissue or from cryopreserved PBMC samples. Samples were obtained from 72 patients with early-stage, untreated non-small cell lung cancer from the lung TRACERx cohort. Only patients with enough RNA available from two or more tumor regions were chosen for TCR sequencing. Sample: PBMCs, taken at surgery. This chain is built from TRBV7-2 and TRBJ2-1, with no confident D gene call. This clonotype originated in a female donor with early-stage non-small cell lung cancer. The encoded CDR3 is CASSFGSGGYNEQFF. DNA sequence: TGTGCCAGCAGCTTTGGGTCGGGTGGGTACAATGAGCAGTTCTTC.